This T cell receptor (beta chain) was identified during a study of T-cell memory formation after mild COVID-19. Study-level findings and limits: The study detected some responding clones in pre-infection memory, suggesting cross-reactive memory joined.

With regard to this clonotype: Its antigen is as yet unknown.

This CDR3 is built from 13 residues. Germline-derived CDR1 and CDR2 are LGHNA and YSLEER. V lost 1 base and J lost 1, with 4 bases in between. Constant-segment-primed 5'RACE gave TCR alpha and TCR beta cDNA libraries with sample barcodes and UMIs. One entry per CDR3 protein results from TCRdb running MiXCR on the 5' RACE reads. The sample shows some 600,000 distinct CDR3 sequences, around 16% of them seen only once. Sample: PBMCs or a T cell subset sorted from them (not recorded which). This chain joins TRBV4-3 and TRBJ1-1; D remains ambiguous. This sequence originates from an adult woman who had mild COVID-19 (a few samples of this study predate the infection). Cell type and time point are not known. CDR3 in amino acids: CASSQVTNTEAFF. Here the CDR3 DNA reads TGCGCCAGCAGCCAAGTTACGAACACTGAAGCTTTCTTT.